This TCR beta chain was sequenced for a study of cytomegalovirus exposure and HLA in healthy donors. Study-wide findings and caveats: In a later analysis, an Asian-associated ancestry cluster reportedly showed fewer N-insertions than the roughly 710-donor mean. In a later analysis, the majority of CMV-associated beta chains seemingly showed HLA restriction. Indistinguishable V segments, including TRBV6-2 and TRBV6-3, were excluded.

In regard to this clone: Antigen: not known.

In germline, CDR1 is SGHVS, CDR2 FQNEAQ. The CDR3 length is 13 residues. The V and J ends lost 5 bases and 8 bases, in that order; junction bases with no gene match: 2. The PCR used 60 Vbeta and 13 Jbeta primers. Profiled with immunoSEQ multiplex PCR; TCRdb holds only in-frame clones, not every one. The sample shows some 120,000 clones, around three quarters of them seen only once. The specimen was PBMCs. This TCR was sampled from a female donor in good health and CMV-seronegative. The chain uses TRBV7-8 and TRBJ1-4, with 10 bases lining up with TRBD1. The CDR3 DNA reads TGTGCCAGCAGCAAGGGACAGGGGGAAAAACTGTTTTTT. It is translated as CASSKGQGEKLFF.